The present T cell receptor (beta chain) was sequenced within a study of shared clonotypes between healthy human individuals. As for the study in general: Donors, aged 18 to 49, were a couple of women and three men. General study findings and limits: What rarefaction showed was incomplete sorted-subset sequencing despite large depth.

At deep level, the assay was performed. Sorted subsets were amplified in replicate PCRs using 200 ng DNA, approximately 30,000 T cell genomes. TCRdb's copy holds only in-frame clones and misses some; the assay was immunoSEQ multiplex PCR. The table has roughly 2,300,000 clones, 92% seen once. On this clone itself: Its specificity is not known.

Germline CDR1 is SGHNT and CDR2 is YYREEE (reference sequence). The CDR3 runs to 13 residues. With 3 bases removed from V and 1 base from J, the gap between germline ends came to 7 bases. This rearrangement joins TRBV5-4 to TRBJ1-1; D gene unclear. This sequence originates from a man aged 18 to 29 in good health. Some clones in this sample may be carry-over from other donors' samples. Sequenced sample: naive CD4+ T cells from PBMCs. The subset here: CD45RA+ positively selected. CDR3 protein: CASSSHKNTEAFF. CDR3 DNA sequence: TGTGCCAGCAGCTCACACAAGAACACTGAAGCTTTCTTT.